The 14 T cell receptor beta chains below were found in one sample sequenced in a study of neurological immune-mediated disorders. TCRdb called the 5' RACE reads again in MiXCR, with one record for every CDR3 protein. The sample has under 45,000 distinct CDR3 sequences, approximately 14% seen once. Sequencing used CD4+ T cells from blood. Every receptor here comes from a woman aged 55-69 years with HTLV-1-associated myelopathy (HAM/TSP).

In its sample, this clonotype was seen many times. The chain has TRBV20-1 and TRBJ2-1; 11 bases align to TRBD2. The CDR3 runs 15 residues. From germline, CDR1 is DFQATT and CDR2 SNEGSKA (reference sequence). V gave up 6 bases and J gave up 4 bases; unmatched junction bases: 8. The CDR3 nucleotides are TGCAGTGCCGCTGTCGGGACTAGCGGTTACAATGAGCAGTTCTTC. Amino acids: CSAAVGTSGYNEQFF.

This clonotype was seen repeatedly, ten times or more. The genes are TRBV6-5 and TRBJ2-6; TRBD1 matches 10 bases. Germline CDR1 reads MNHEY; CDR2 reads SVGAGI. V dropped 5 bases and J dropped 2; count of bases not matched to a gene: 6. CDR3 length: 17 amino acids. The CDR3 DNA is TGTGCCAGCAGTCGCCGGACAGGGGGTGCTGGGGCCAACGTCCTGACTTTC. Protein sequence: CASSRRTGGAGANVLTF.

This clonotype was picked up many times. The rearrangement uses TRBV5-1 and TRBJ1-2, with TRBD1 matching over 9 bases. Germline V gene lookup returns CDR1 SGHRS and CDR2 YFSETQ. Losses at the gene ends were 4 bases for V and 4 bases for J; bases not matched to a gene: 8. The CDR3 length is 15 residues. CDR3 DNA: TGCGCCAGCAGCAACCGGGACAGGGCCTCCTATGGCTACACCTTC. Residues: CASSNRDRASYGYTF. The full variable domain, completed using reference TRBV5-1 and TRBJ1-2, is KAGVTQTPRYLIKTRGQQVTLSCSPISGHRSVSWYQQTPGQGLQFLFEYFSETQRNKGNFPGRFSGRQFSNSRSEMNVSTLELGDSALYLCASSNRDRASYGYTFGSGTRLTVV.

The CDR3 here is CASTKTSGSFDEQFF. CDR3 coding DNA: TGTGCCAGCACCAAGACTAGCGGGAGTTTCGATGAGCAGTTCTTC. The chain uses TRBV7-8 and TRBJ2-1; 12 bases are a match to TRBD2. In germline, CDR1 is SGHVS, CDR2 FQNEAQ. J lost 8 bases, V lost 7 bases, and 9 bases had no gene match. The CDR3 extends over 15 amino acids.

This clonotype was found many times. The rearrangement uses TRBV18 and TRBJ2-3, with D hard to call. Germline V CDR1 and CDR2: KGHSH, LQKENI. V shed 4 bases and J shed 3 bases, with 8 bases lying between them. CDR3 length: 13 amino acids. In nucleotides, the CDR3 is TGTGCCAGCTCACTTAGGGAAACAGATACGCAGTATTTT. Its protein is CASSLRETDTQYF.

In its sample, this clonotype was seen many times. The V and J genes are TRBV19 and TRBJ2-7, with TRBD2 identical over 11 bases. CDR3 length: 16 residues. CDR1 and CDR2 from the germline V gene are LNHDA and SQIVND (reference sequence). The V segment lost 6 bases and the J segment 6 bases; nucleotides outside the gene matches: 13. The CDR3 reads CASRTSGGDLGGEQYF. The CDR3 DNA reads TGTGCCAGTAGAACTAGCGGGGGTGATCTTGGGGGCGAGCAGTACTTC.

This clonotype was observed many times. The chain joins TRBV7-2 to TRBJ1-5, with D possibly being TRBD1 (5 bases). Per the germline V gene, CDR1 is SGHTA and CDR2 is FQGNSA. The CDR3 sequence is 14 residues long. Deletions cut 5 bases from V and 7 bases from J, with 15 bases between. The CDR3 sequence is CASSPHRGVQPQHF. DNA of the CDR3: TGTGCCAGCAGCCCACATCGGGGGGTCCAGCCCCAGCATTTT.

This clonotype came up many times. This chain connects TRBV15 to TRBJ1-2, with a possible D match to TRBD1 (5 bases). Trimming removed 0 bases from V and 2 bases from J, with 19 bases in between. The CDR3 has 18 residues. Per germline, CDR1 LNHNV and CDR2 YYDKDF (reference sequence). This CDR3 is CATSRDGREGRKNYGYTF. CDR3 DNA sequence: TGTGCCACCAGCAGAGATGGGAGGGAGGGGCGGAAGAACTATGGCTACACCTTC.

The rearrangement uses TRBV5-1 and TRBJ2-7; TRBD2 matches at 7 bases. CDR1 is SGHRS and CDR2 is YFSETQ in the germline V gene. The CDR3 loop spans 15 amino acids. V lost 5 bases and J lost 5; bases outside the gene matches: 13. The CDR3 is CASRGGWGARDEQYF. CDR3 bases: TGCGCCAGCAGGGGGGGGTGGGGTGCGCGGGACGAGCAGTACTTC.

The chain employs TRBV28 and TRBJ2-3, with TRBD1 matching 9 bases. Germline trimming cut 5 bases from V and 0 bases from J; bases unmatched to any gene: 12. The CDR3 runs 18 residues. The germline CDR1 and CDR2 sequences are MDHEN and SYDVKM. The DNA for the CDR3 is TGTGCCAGCAGTCCAAGGGTGTGGACAGGGGTTAGCACAGATACGCAGTATTTT. Encoded protein: CASSPRVWTGVSTDTQYF. Drawing the rest from reference TRBV28 and TRBJ2-3, the complete variable domain is DVKVTQSSRYLVKRTGEKVFLECVQDMDHENMFWYRQDPGLGLRLIYFSYDVKMKEKGDIPEGYSVSREKKERFSLILESASTNQTSMYLCASSPRVWTGVSTDTQYFGPGTRLTVL.

This clonotype was observed at least ten times. This chain uses TRBV12-3 or TRBV12-4 with TRBJ2-5; D is undetermined. There are 13 residues in the CDR3. Deletions cut 8 bases from V and 4 bases from J, with 14 bases between. The CDR3 reads CASLEWTGETQYF. In DNA, the CDR3 is TGTGCCAGCTTGGAGTGGACGGGAGAGACCCAGTACTTC.

This clonotype is medium-sized. The rearrangement joins TRBV6-5 to TRBJ1-1, with 9 bases identical to TRBD1. This CDR3 contains 14 residues. The germline V gene encodes CDR1 MNHEY and CDR2 SVGAGI. After removal of 6 bases from V and 1 base from J, the junction contained 3 bases not matched to a gene. CDR3 DNA: TGTGCCAGCAGACAGGGGGCCCCGAACACTGAAGCTTTCTTT. This encodes CASRQGAPNTEAFF.

This clonotype was seen many times. This chain uses TRBV30 with TRBJ2-7; the D gene could be TRBD1 or TRBD2 (5 bases each). With 3 bases removed from V and 0 bases from J, the gap between germline ends came to 12 bases. Looked up from germline, CDR1 is GTSNPN and CDR2 is SVGIG (reference sequence). This CDR3 has 14 residues. CDR3 protein: CAWRFGGSSYEQYF. CDR3 DNA: TGTGCCTGGAGGTTTGGGGGTTCCTCCTACGAGCAGTACTTC.

This clonotype appeared many times. The chain employs TRBV3-1 and TRBJ2-3; 7 bases agree with TRBD2. Unmatched junction bases numbered 6, after V lost 1 base and J lost 5 bases. The CDR3 extends over 15 amino acids. Germline CDR1 is LGHDT and CDR2 is YNNKEL (reference sequence). CDR3 sequence: CASSQGLAVGDTQYF. Written as DNA, the CDR3 is TGTGCCAGCAGCCAAGGGCTAGCGGTAGGAGATACGCAGTATTTT.